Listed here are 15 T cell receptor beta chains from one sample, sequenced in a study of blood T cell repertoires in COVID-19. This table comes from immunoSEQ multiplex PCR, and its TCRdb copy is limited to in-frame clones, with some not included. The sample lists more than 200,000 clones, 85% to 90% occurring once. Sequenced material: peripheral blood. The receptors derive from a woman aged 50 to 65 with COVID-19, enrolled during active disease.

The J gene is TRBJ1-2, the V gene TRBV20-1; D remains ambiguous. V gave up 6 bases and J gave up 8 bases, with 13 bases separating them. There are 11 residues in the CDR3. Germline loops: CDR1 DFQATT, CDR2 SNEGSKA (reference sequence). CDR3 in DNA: TGCAGTGCCATCAGTGTCAGGGGCTACACCTTC. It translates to CSAISVRGYTF.

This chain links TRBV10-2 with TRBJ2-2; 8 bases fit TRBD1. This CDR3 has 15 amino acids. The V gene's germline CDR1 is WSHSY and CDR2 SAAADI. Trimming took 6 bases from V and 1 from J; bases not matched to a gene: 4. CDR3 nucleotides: TGCGCCAGCAGAACCGGGACAGGGAACACCGGGGAGCTGTTTTTT. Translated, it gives CASRTGTGNTGELFF.

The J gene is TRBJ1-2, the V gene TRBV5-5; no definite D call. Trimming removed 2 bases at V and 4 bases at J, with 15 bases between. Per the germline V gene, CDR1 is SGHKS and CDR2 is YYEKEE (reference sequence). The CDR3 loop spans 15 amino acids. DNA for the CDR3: TGTGCCAGCAGCTTAAGTCCCCATCAGTTCTATGGCTACACCTTC. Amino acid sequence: CASSLSPHQFYGYTF.

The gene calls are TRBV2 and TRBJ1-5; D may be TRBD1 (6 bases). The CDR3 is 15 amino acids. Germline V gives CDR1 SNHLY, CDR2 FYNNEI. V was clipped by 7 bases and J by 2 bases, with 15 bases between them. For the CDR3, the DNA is TGTGCCAGCACTGGACAGCTCATGGGCAATCAGCCCCAGCATTTT. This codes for CASTGQLMGNQPQHF.

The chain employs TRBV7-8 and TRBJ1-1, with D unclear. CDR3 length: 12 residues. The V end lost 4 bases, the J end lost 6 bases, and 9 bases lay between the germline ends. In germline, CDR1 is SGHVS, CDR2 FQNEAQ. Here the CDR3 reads CASSWSGPEAFF. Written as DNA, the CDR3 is TGTGCCAGCAGCTGGTCAGGCCCTGAAGCTTTCTTT.

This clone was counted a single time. The CDR3 region has the DNA TGTGCCAGCAGACCAGGATTTTCTAACTATGGCTACACCTTC. This translates into CASRPGFSNYGYTF. The chain is built from TRBV27 and TRBJ1-2; no reliable D call. The CDR3 extends over 14 amino acids. Germline V gives CDR1 MNHEY, CDR2 SMNVEV (reference sequence). Trimming removed 6 bases from V and 0 bases from J, with 11 bases in between.

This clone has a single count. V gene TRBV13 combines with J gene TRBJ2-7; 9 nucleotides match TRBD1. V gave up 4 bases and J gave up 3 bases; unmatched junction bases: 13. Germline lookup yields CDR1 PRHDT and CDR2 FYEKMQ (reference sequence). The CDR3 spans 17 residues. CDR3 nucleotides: TGTGCCAGCAGCTCTTTGGCATCCGGGACAGGGTACTACGAGCAGTACTTC. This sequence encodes CASSSLASGTGYYEQYF.

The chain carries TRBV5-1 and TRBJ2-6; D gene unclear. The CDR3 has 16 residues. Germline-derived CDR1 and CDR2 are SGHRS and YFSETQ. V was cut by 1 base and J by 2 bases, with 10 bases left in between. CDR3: CASSLPLPPGANVLTF. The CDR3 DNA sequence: TGCGCCAGCAGCTTGCCCCTCCCTCCTGGGGCCAACGTCCTGACTTTC.

Written as DNA, the CDR3 is TGTGCCAGCAGTTTGGGGGGGGGCGAGCAGTACTTC. Its translation is CASSLGGGEQYF. This sequence joins TRBV6-5 and TRBJ2-7; TRBD2 aligns across 7 bases. The ends lost 4 bases at V and 6 bases at J; junction bases unmatched: 3. The CDR3 runs to 12 residues. CDR1 is MNHEY and CDR2 is SVGAGI in the germline V gene.

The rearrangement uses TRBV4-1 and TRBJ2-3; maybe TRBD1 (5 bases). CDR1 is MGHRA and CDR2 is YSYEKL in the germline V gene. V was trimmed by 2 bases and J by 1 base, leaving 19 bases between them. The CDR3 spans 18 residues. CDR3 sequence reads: CASSQWGKGLGRTDTQYF. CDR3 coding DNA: TGCGCCAGCAGCCAATGGGGAAAGGGGCTGGGGCGCACAGATACGCAGTATTTT.

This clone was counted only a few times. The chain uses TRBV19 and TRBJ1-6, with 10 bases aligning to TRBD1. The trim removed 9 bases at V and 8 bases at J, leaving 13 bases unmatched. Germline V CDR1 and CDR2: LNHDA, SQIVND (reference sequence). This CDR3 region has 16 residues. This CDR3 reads CASLQTPGTGDSPLHF. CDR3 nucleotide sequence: TGTGCCAGCCTCCAAACTCCCGGGACAGGGGATTCACCCCTCCACTTT. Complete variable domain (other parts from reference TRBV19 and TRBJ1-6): DGGITQSPKYLFRKEGQNVTLSCEQNLNHDAMYWYRQDPGQGLRLIYYSQIVNDFQKGDIAEGYSVSREKKESFPLTVTSAQKNPTAFYLCASLQTPGTGDSPLHFGNGTRLTVT.

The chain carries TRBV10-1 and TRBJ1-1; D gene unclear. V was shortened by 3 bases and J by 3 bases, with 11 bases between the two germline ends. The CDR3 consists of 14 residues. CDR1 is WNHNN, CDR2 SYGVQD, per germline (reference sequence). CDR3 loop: CASSDGGSYTEAFF. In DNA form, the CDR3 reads TGCGCCAGCAGTGATGGAGGATCTTACACTGAAGCTTTCTTT.

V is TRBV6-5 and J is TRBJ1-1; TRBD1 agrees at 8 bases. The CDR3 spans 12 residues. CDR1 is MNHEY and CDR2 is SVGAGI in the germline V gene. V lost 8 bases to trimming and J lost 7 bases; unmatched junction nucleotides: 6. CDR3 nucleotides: TGTGCCAGCGGCCGGACAGGGAGTGAAGCTTTCTTT. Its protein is CASGRTGSEAFF.

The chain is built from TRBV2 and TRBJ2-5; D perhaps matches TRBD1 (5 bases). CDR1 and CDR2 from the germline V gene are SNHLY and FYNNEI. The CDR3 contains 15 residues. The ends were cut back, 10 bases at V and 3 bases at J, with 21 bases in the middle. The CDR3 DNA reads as TGTGCCACCCGACAGAACAGTCTTCGTAAAGAGACCCAGTACTTC. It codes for CATRQNSLRKETQYF.

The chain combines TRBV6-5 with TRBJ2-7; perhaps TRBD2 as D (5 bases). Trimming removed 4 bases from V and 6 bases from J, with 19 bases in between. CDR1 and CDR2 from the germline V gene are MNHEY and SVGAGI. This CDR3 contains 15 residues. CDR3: CASSFGLTNLGEQYF. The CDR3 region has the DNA TGTGCCAGCAGTTTTGGACTTACCAATCTGGGCGAGCAGTACTTC.